Below, 15 T cell receptor beta chains from the same sample are listed, as sequenced in a study of PD-1 blockade in classical Hodgkin lymphoma. Specified time point: cycle 4 day 1 (C4D1), after less than seven weeks of nivolumab. Relapse after autologous stem cell transplantation occurred in every patient, and brentuximab vedotin exposure varied. Sequencing used immunoSEQ multiplex PCR; TCRdb keeps in-frame clones, though not all of them. The table includes 45,000 or so clones, about 77% detected once. The source material was peripheral blood mononuclear cells (PBMCs), sampled before the fourth cycle of nivolumab. These receptors all come from a human donor with classical Hodgkin lymphoma.

In its sample, this clone ranks as medium-sized. V gene TRBV19 combines with J gene TRBJ1-1; the D gene is possibly TRBD1 (5 bases). CDR1 and CDR2 from the germline V gene are LNHDA and SQIVND (reference sequence). The CDR3 has 16 amino acids. V was clipped by 7 bases and J by 4 bases, with 22 bases between them. CDR3 DNA: TGTGCCAGTACCCCCGGGACGGGAGAGGCGAGCACTGAAGCTTTCTTT. This codes for CASTPGTGEASTEAFF.

This clone has just a few counts. This chain uses TRBV4-3 with TRBJ1-2; weak D call: TRBD1 (6 bases). CDR3 size: 18 residues. V dropped 0 bases and J dropped 4 bases, with 21 bases sitting between them. Germline values: CDR1 LGHNA, CDR2 YSLEER. CDR3 DNA: TGCGCCAGCAGCCAAGATTACGGGGGACACTCGTCCTTCTATGGCTACACCTTC. Residues: CASSQDYGGHSSFYGYTF.

The gene calls are TRBV28 and TRBJ1-2; 9 nucleotides match TRBD1. V dropped 6 bases and J dropped 8; count of bases not matched to a gene: 7. From germline, CDR1 is MDHEN and CDR2 SYDVKM. This CDR3 contains 13 residues. CDR3 in amino acids: CASRGTGIVGYTF. The CDR3 DNA is TGTGCCAGCAGGGGGACAGGGATTGTCGGCTACACCTTC.

This chain links TRBV15 with TRBJ2-1; TRBD1 aligns across 7 bases. The germline V gene encodes CDR1 LNHNV and CDR2 YYDKDF (reference sequence). The CDR3 sequence is 12 residues long. The junction had 12 bases not matched to a gene; V was cut back by 7 bases and J by 15 bases. The CDR3 sequence is CATTGDRADLFF. In DNA, the CDR3 is TGTGCCACCACCGGAGACAGGGCTGATCTGTTCTTC.

This clone has only a few counts. The chain recombines TRBV11-3 with TRBJ1-1, with no clear D. The V end lost 0 bases, the J end lost 5 bases, and 7 bases lay between the germline ends. Germline V gene sequence: CDR1 SGHNT, CDR2 YENEEA. The CDR3 extends over 13 amino acids. The CDR3 region has the DNA TGTGCCAGCAGCTTAGAAGAGTCTACTGAAGCTTTCTTT. It encodes CASSLEESTEAFF.

This rearrangement joins TRBV7-8 to TRBJ1-5; D ambiguous. V was clipped by 5 bases and J by 3 bases, with 8 bases between them. The CDR3 has 13 amino acids. CDR1 is SGHVS, CDR2 FQNEAQ, per germline. The CDR3 region is CASSTVLNQPQHF. The CDR3 DNA is TGTGCCAGCAGCACTGTACTCAATCAGCCCCAGCATTTT.

This chain links TRBV1 with TRBJ2-3; the tabulated D call, TRBD2, remains unverified against the DNA. TRBV1 has pseudogene status. The CDR3 length is 16 residues. In DNA form, the CDR3 reads TGCACCAGCAGCCCTTACTTAAACTTTAACACAGATACGCAGTATTTT. This codes for CTSSPYLNFNTDTQYF.

The gene calls are TRBV19 and TRBJ2-2, with TRBD1 as a possible D gene (5 bases). This CDR3 contains 15 residues. Trimming took 3 bases from V and 0 from J, leaving 8 bases between them. Per germline, CDR1 LNHDA and CDR2 SQIVND (reference sequence). The chain's CDR3 is CASSMTASNTGELFF. Written as DNA, the CDR3 is TGTGCCAGTAGTATGACAGCCTCGAACACCGGGGAGCTGTTTTTT.

V usage is TRBV7-8 and J usage is TRBJ2-1; no definite D call. Germline V CDR1 and CDR2: SGHVS, FQNEAQ. The germline V and J ends were trimmed by 5 bases and 1 base, with 9 bases remaining between them. The CDR3 totals 14 residues. CDR3 coding DNA: TGTGCCAGCAGCAAGGAAGGGTCCTACAATGAGCAGTTCTTC. Amino acid sequence: CASSKEGSYNEQFF.

The rearrangement uses TRBV7-6 and TRBJ1-1, with a possible D match to TRBD1 (5 bases). V was shortened by 5 bases and J by 3 bases, with 16 bases between the two germline ends. The CDR3 totals 15 residues. Germline CDR1 SGHVS, CDR2 FNYEAQ. This CDR3 reads CASSLAGEGYTEAFF. The CDR3 nucleotides read TGTGCCAGCAGCCTCGCCGGTGAGGGGTACACTGAAGCTTTCTTT.

On this clone: This specimen includes other DNA sequences encoding the same CDR3. The rearrangement links TRBV9 to TRBJ2-1; D not certain. This CDR3 contains 13 residues. The V gene lost 0 bases and the J gene lost 5 bases, with 6 bases spanning the gap. CDR1 SGDLS and CDR2 YYNGEE come from the germline V gene. The CDR3 DNA reads as TGTGCCAGCAGCGTAGGACCGGACAATGAGCAGTTCTTC. As protein: CASSVGPDNEQFF.

V gene TRBV2 combines with J gene TRBJ1-2, with a tentative D call TRBD1 (5 bases). Trimming took off 10 bases at V and 4 bases at J, with 16 bases between the two ends. CDR1 and CDR2 from the germline V gene are SNHLY and FYNNEI. The CDR3 has 13 amino acids. The CDR3 DNA reads as TGTGCCACCTCCGGGACGCAAGCCTATGGCTACACCTTC. As protein: CATSGTQAYGYTF. Complete variable domain (other parts from reference TRBV2 and TRBJ1-2): EPEVTQTPSHQVTQMGQEVILRCVPISNHLYFYWYRQILGQKVEFLVSFYNNEISEKSEIFDDQFSVERPDGSNFTLKIRSTKLEDSAMYFCATSGTQAYGYTFGSGTRLTVV.

The gene calls are TRBV5-6 and TRBJ2-7, with 8 bases fitting TRBD1. Germline CDR1 reads SGHDT; CDR2 reads YYEEEE. CDR3 size: 18 residues. The V segment lost 6 bases and the J segment 6 bases; nucleotides outside the gene matches: 23. The CDR3 loop reads CASTSWFLDGQGSAEQYF. In nucleotides, the CDR3 is TGTGCCAGCACCTCCTGGTTTTTGGATGGACAGGGCTCGGCCGAGCAGTACTTC.

This chain joins TRBV6-1 and TRBJ1-5; TRBD1 aligns across 7 bases. Germline V lookup: CDR1 MNHNS, CDR2 SASEGT. This CDR3 contains 15 residues. V shed 4 bases and J 10 bases; nucleotides not matched to a gene: 13. The CDR3 bases are TGTGCCAGCAGTGGGAAAAGACAGGGTATCAGCCCCCAGCATTTT. It is translated as CASSGKRQGISPQHF.

The chain combines TRBV7-3 with TRBJ2-6; TRBD2 might be the D (6 bases). V was shortened by 6 bases and J by 2 bases, with 14 bases between the two germline ends. CDR3 size: 16 residues. Germline V gene sequence: CDR1 SGHTA, CDR2 FQGTGA. The DNA of the CDR3 is TGTGCCAGCAGTCAAAGATCGGGGGCTGGGGCCAACGTCCTGACTTTC. Its translation: CASSQRSGAGANVLTF. The full variable domain, its missing parts supplied by reference TRBV7-3 and TRBJ2-6, is GAGVSQTPSNKVTEKGKYVELRCDPISGHTALYWYRQSLGQGPEFLIYFQGTGAADDSGLPNDRFFAVRPEGSVSTLKIQRTERGDSAVYLCASSQRSGAGANVLTFGAGSRLTVL.